This T cell receptor beta chain was found in a study of CD8+CD57+ T cells in acquired aplastic anemia. About the study: Approximately 11 million reads were obtained on average for healthy donor CD4+ cells.

Study-level results: Shared by patients and controls, nearly 30 CD8+ CDR3s were abundant in patients.

Genomic DNA was employed as the template in profiling TCR beta VDJ and CDR3. MiXCR was run by TCRdb on the reads, yielding one entry per CDR3 protein. Of under 200,000 distinct CDR3 sequences detected, around 40% appear once; the ten largest clones hold approximately 1.1%. This clonotype was recorded many times. Its antigen remains unknown. Deletions cut 3 bases from V and 3 bases from J, with 12 bases between. The CDR3 length is 15 residues. Germline V gene lookup returns CDR1 DFQATT and CDR2 SNEGSKA (reference sequence). V gene TRBV20-1 combines with J gene TRBJ2-6; a possible D gene is TRBD1 (5 bases). This receptor was taken from a human donor in good health. The sequenced material came from sorted CD4+, CD8+, or CD8+CD57+ T cells (not recorded which) from PBMCs. CDR3 sequence: CSARAQGVGANVLTF. CDR3 nucleotides: TGCAGTGCTAGGGCCCAAGGGGTTGGGGCCAACGTCCTGACTTTC.